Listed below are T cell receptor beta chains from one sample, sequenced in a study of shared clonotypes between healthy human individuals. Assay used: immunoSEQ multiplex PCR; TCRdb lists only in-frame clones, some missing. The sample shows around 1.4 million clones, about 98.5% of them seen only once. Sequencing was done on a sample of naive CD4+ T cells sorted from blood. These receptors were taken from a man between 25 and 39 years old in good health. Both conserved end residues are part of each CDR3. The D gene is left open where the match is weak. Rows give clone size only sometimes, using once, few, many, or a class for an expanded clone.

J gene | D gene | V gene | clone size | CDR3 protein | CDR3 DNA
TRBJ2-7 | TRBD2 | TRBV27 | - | CASSPRLAEAYEQYF | TGTGCCAGCAGCCCTCGACTAGCGGAAGCCTACGAGCAGTACTTC
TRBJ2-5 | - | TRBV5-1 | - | CASSLEGGKKETQYF | TGCGCCAGCAGCTTGGAAGGGGGGAAAAAAGAGACCCAGTACTTC
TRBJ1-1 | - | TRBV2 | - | CASRLDSVGTEAFF | TGTGCCAGCAGGCTGGACAGTGTAGGGACTGAAGCTTTCTTT
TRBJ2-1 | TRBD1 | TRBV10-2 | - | CASTGIGQGDTYNEQFF | TGCGCCAGCACCGGGATAGGACAGGGGGATACCTACAATGAGCAGTTCTTC
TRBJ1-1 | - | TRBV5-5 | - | CASSLVGVNTEAFF | TGTGCCAGCAGCTTGGTAGGGGTGAACACTGAAGCTTTCTTT
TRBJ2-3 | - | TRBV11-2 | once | CASSTSVTDTQYF | TGTGCCAGCAGCACTTCGGTCACAGATACGCAGTATTTT
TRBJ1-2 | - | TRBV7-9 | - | CASSLVQIHGYTF | TGTGCCAGCAGCTTAGTACAGATCCACGGCTACACCTTC
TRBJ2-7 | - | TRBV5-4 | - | CASSPSAGGLDEQYF | TGTGCCAGCAGCCCCTCGGCAGGGGGGTTAGACGAGCAGTACTTC
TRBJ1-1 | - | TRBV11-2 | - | CASSLDRGGTEAFF | TGTGCCAGCAGCTTAGATAGGGGAGGCACTGAAGCTTTCTTT
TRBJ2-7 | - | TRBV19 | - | CASSIGRGPYEQYF | TGTGCCAGTAGTATCGGCCGGGGCCCCTACGAGCAGTACTTC
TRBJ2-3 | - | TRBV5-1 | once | CASSLALVSTGTQYF | TGCGCCAGCAGCTTGGCTTTAGTTAGTACAGGGACGCAGTATTTT
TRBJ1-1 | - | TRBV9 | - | CASSVGSRFLSAEAFF | TGTGCCAGCAGCGTAGGAAGCAGGTTCTTATCCGCTGAAGCTTTCTTT
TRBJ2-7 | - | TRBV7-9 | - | CASSPRQRDYEQYF | TGTGCCAGCAGCCCCCGACAGCGAGATTACGAGCAGTACTTC
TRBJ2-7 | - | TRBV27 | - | CASSLDNYSYEQYF | TGTGCCAGCAGTTTAGATAACTACTCCTACGAGCAGTACTTC
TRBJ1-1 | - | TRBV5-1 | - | CASSLVRPNTEAFF | TGCGCCAGCAGCTTGGTCCGGCCGAACACTGAAGCTTTCTTT
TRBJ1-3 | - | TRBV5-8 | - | CASSLAARATGNTIYF | TGTGCCAGCAGCTTGGCCGCCAGGGCCACTGGAAACACCATATATTTT
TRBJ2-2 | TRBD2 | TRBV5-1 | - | CASSLPLLAGGDTGELFF | TGCGCCAGCAGCTTGCCTCTTCTAGCGGGAGGCGACACCGGGGAGCTGTTTTTT
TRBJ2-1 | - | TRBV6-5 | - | CASSYSLLAINEQFF | TGTGCCAGCAGTTACTCGCTACTAGCAATCAATGAGCAGTTCTTC
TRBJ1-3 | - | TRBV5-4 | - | CASSFPASAAGNTIYF | TGTGCCAGCAGCTTTCCCGCGTCAGCTGCTGGAAACACCATATATTTT
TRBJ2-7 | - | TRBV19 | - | CASSTKPGSYEQYF | TGTGCCAGTAGTACCAAACCAGGTTCCTACGAGCAGTACTTC
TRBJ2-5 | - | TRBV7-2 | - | CASSRSPWMETQYF | TGTGCCAGCAGCCGGAGCCCGTGGATGGAGACCCAGTACTTC
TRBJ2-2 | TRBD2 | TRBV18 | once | CASSPGTTNTGELFF | TGTGCCAGCTCACCGGGGACTACCAACACCGGGGAGCTGTTTTTT
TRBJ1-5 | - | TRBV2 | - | CASRRASNQPQHF | TGTGCCAGCAGGAGGGCTAGCAATCAGCCCCAGCATTTT
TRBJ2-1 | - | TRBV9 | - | CASSVSPSYNEQFF | TGTGCCAGCAGCGTCTCCCCTTCCTACAATGAGCAGTTCTTC
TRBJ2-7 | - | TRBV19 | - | CASSVTVRSYEQYF | TGTGCCAGTAGTGTTACAGTTCGTTCCTACGAGCAGTACTTC
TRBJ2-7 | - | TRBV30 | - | CAWSVLPWPDQEQYF | TGTGCCTGGAGTGTTCTCCCGTGGCCTGATCAGGAGCAGTACTTC
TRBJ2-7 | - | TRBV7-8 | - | CASSPRSSDSYEQYF | TGTGCCAGCAGCCCCCGGAGTAGCGACTCCTACGAGCAGTACTTC
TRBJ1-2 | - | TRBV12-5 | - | CASVSNYGYTF | TGTGCTAGCGTTTCTAACTATGGCTACACCTTC
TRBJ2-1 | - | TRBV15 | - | CATSPLGERNEQFF | TGTGCCACCAGCCCTTTAGGGGAGCGCAATGAGCAGTTCTTC
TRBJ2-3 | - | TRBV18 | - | CASSPGSLTDTQYF | TGTGCCAGCTCACCAGGGAGTCTCACAGATACGCAGTATTTT
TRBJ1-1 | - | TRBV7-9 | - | CASSLRTALNTEAFF | TGTGCCAGCAGCCTAAGGACAGCCTTGAACACTGAAGCTTTCTTT
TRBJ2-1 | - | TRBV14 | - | CASSQVGNEQFF | TGTGCCAGCAGCCAAGTTGGGAATGAGCAGTTCTTC
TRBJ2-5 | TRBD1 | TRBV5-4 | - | CASSQPGQGKETQYF | TGTGCCAGCAGTCAACCGGGACAGGGAAAAGAGACCCAGTACTTC
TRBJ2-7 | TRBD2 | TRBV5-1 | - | CASSTSGMPYEQYF | TGCGCCAGCAGCACTAGCGGGATGCCCTACGAGCAGTACTTC
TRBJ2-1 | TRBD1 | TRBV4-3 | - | CASSPRDRGEQFF | TGCGCCAGCAGCCCTCGCGACAGGGGCGAGCAGTTCTTC
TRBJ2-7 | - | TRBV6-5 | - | CATRGGTHEQYF | TGTGCCACGAGGGGCGGGACCCACGAGCAGTACTTC
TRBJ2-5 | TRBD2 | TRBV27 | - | CASSPGRLGASGRYQETQYF | TGTGCCAGCAGTCCCGGAAGGCTAGGGGCTAGCGGGAGGTACCAAGAGACCCAGTACTTC
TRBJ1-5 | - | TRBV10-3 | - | CAISESINDQPQHF | TGTGCCATCAGTGAGTCTATTAACGATCAGCCCCAGCATTTT
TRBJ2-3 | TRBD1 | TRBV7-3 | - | CASSQGQGSTDTQYF | TGTGCCAGCAGCCAGGGACAGGGGAGCACAGATACGCAGTATTTT
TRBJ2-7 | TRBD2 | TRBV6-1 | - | CASSRLAGDHEQYF | TGTGCCAGCTCGAGACTAGCGGGAGACCACGAGCAGTACTTC
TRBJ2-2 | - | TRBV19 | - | CASSISMSTGELFF | TGTGCCAGTAGTATATCAATGAGCACCGGGGAGCTGTTTTTT
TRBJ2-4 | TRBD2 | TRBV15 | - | CATSRDSREGRFLGNIQYF | TGTGCCACCAGCAGAGATAGCCGGGAGGGCCGGTTTCTTGGAAACATTCAGTACTTC
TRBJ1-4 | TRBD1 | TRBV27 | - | CASRRDRGREKLFF | TGTGCCAGCAGAAGGGACAGGGGGCGGGAAAAACTGTTTTTT
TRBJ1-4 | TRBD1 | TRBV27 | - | CASSLRDRAGEKLFF | TGTGCCAGCAGTCTCCGGGACAGAGCCGGCGAAAAACTGTTTTTT
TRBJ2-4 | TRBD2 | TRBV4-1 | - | CASSHLGGIEYF | TGCGCCAGCAGCCATTTGGGGGGGATAGAGTACTTC
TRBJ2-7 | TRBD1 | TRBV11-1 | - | CASSFPPSGQKYYEQYF | TGTGCCAGCAGCTTTCCCCCCTCGGGACAGAAGTACTACGAGCAGTACTTC
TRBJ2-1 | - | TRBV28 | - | CASIRFPNEQFF | TGTGCCAGCATCCGATTTCCTAATGAGCAGTTCTTC
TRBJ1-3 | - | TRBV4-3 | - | CASSRGVDIGFSGNTIYF | TGCGCCAGCAGCCGGGGAGTGGACATCGGATTCTCTGGAAACACCATATATTTT
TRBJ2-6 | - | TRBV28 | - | CASSSRGFSGANVLTF | TGTGCCAGCAGTTCCCGCGGGTTCTCTGGGGCCAACGTCCTGACTTTC
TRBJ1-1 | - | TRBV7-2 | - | CASSLRWSGEVNTEAFF | TGTGCCAGCAGCTTGCGTTGGTCTGGAGAAGTGAACACTGAAGCTTTCTTT